This section outlines one TCR beta chain sequence together with its context. This clone was counted a few times. There is no known antigen for this receptor. The record has no base qualities; no much larger clone is one base away. This entry is derived from a study of CD8+ T cells in alopecia areata (dated 2018 in TCRdb). Notes on the research overall: The treated patients, all with moderate-to-severe alopecia areata, were enrolled in an open-label pilot trial of oral tofacitinib given at 5 to 10 mg twice daily. Human TCRbeta sequencing covered scalp tissue and sorted CD4+ and CD8+ peripheral blood T cells from patchy and totalis/universalis alopecia areata patients and healthy controls. For the treated patients, the SALT score, which quantifies what percentage of scalp surface area is affected, served as the measure of disease severity. Biopsies were taken from tofacitinib-treated patients at baseline and at 4 and 24 weeks of treatment, and a later scalp biopsy was taken in several of the tofacitinib-treated patients. TCRbeta CDR3 regions were amplified by immunoSEQ multiplex PCR using 35 Vbeta forward and 13 Jbeta reverse primers. RNA was extracted with the PAXgene miRNA kit for fixed scalp, the miRNeasy kit for PBMCs, and the RNeasy kit for mouse skin. Patients received tofacitinib for 6 to 18 months and were then followed off drug for 6 months to check for delayed response and recurrence. The study used high-throughput TCRbeta sequencing to examine T cell clonal expansion in alopecia areata, in both the C3H/HeJ mouse model and human patients. Clonality in the scalp was compared among normal scalp (n=4), patchy alopecia areata scalp (n=8), and alopecia totalis/universalis scalp (n=8). The research as a whole found: With tofacitinib, both scalp clonality and the number of expanded CD8+ clones among the top 100 scalp clones went down significantly. Many expanded lesional clones were found to persist in scalp and blood during tofacitinib treatment, and relapse after treatment cessation may be partly explained by this persistence. Lesional scalp, especially in alopecia totalis/universalis, showed higher clonality and more expanded CD8+ clones than normal scalp, suggesting antigenic drive. Unlike mouse skin, where gammadelta T cells dominate, normal human skin contains resident alphabeta T cells that get sequenced too, which complicates analysis of the scalp TCR repertoire. Because the treated cohort was small and had only one nonresponder, larger studies are needed to examine links between baseline CD8+ expansion and response. Shared TCR sequences between patients were less evident than in mice, which may be partly attributable to HLA diversity in the patient population.

The sample's time point label is to be understood as: 24 weeks on oral tofacitinib. The intended sense of this specimen's treatment or condition label: oral pan-JAK inhibitor, 5-10 mg twice daily. Lesional scalp punch biopsies and peripheral blood were collected from alopecia areata patients. PBMCs were separated by density centrifugation and stained for CD3, CD4 and CD8, after which CD4+ and CD8+ T cells were sorted on a FACSAria. The library was built by means of the immunoSEQ multiplex PCR assay. RNA was extracted from all samples and reverse transcribed into cDNA, which served as template for TCR sequencing. First-strand cDNA was synthesized with SuperScript III using a 2:1 mix of oligo-dT and random hexamers. A synthetic immune receptor repertoire was used to gauge amplification bias, and whatever bias remained was removed computationally. Processing in the source paper ran as follows. Raw reads were preprocessed to remove errors, and CDR3 was defined according to IMGT conventions as the region from the conserved cysteine to phenylalanine. Clonality was computed as 1 minus the Shannon entropy, with the entropy normalized by log2 of the number of productive unique TCRs. Whether each scalp clone was CD4 or CD8 was inferred by checking scalp TCRbeta sequences against the CD4 and CD8 repertoires from sorted blood. Not all clones reach the TCRdb copy of this immuneACCESS table, which keeps in-frame sequences only. Checked studies attribute under half of the gap to unresolved V genes and leave the rest unexplained. That table gives V, J and clone size, and the DNA gave D and trimming. In this sample the table shows under 150,000 clones, around three fifths of which occur a single time. About 3.4% of the sample goes to the ten largest clones.

The CDR3 numbers 14 residues from cysteine through phenylalanine. The sequence is cut down to CDR3 DNA, 42 bases in frame from base 1. V drops 2 bases and J drops 2 bases, leaving 11 bases in between. CDR1 and CDR2, looked up from the germline V gene, are SGHDT and YYEEEE. The sequence links TRBV5-6 to TRBJ2-7, with TRBD1 perhaps the D gene, on 6 matching bases. The sequencing used CD4+ T cells sorted from blood, collected at week 24, from a patient treated with tofacitinib. This receptor was identified in a human donor with alopecia areata. The encoded CDR3 is CASSLSGAAYEQYF. DNA sequence: TGTGCCAGCAGCTTATCAGGGGCTGCCTACGAGCAGTACTTC. Reference TRBV5-6 and TRBJ2-7 genes cover what lies past the CDR3, so the full variable domain is DAGVTQSPTHLIKTRGQQVTLRCSPKSGHDTVSWYQQALGQGPQFIFQYYEEEERQRGNFPDRFSGHQFPNYSSELNVNALLLGDSALYLCASSLSGAAYEQYFGPGTRLTVT.